Below are 6 T cell receptor beta chains sequenced from a single sample in a study of cytomegalovirus exposure and HLA in healthy donors. 13 Jbeta primers and 60 Vbeta primers were used for the PCR. Data came from immunoSEQ multiplex PCR; TCRdb stores just in-frame clones and leaves some out. The table has about 83,000 clones, more than 70% seen once. Sequences were obtained from PBMCs. The receptors originated from a man in his 60s in good health and CMV-seronegative.

DNA of the CDR3: TGTGCCAGCAGCTTTTCTTCTTTAATCGTCCGGGGGTATGAGACCCAGTACTTC. This encodes CASSFSSLIVRGYETQYF. The chain combines TRBV7-6 with TRBJ2-5, with D perhaps TRBD2 (6 bases). Looked up from germline, CDR1 is SGHVS and CDR2 is FNYEAQ. The V end was cut by 3 bases, the J end by 5 bases, with 25 bases between. The CDR3 has 18 amino acids.

Of note for this clone: Sequence at one end of the junction differs from germline and may be a read error. The V and J genes are TRBV7-7 and TRBJ2-1, with D hard to call. Germline V lookup: CDR1 SSHAT, CDR2 FNYEAQ (reference sequence). The CDR3 sequence is 14 residues long. Here the CDR3 DNA reads TGTGCTAGCAGCTTATTTAGCTCCTACAATGAGCAGTTCTTC. Its translation: CASSLFSSYNEQFF. Full variable domain (missing parts from reference TRBV7-7 and TRBJ2-1): GAGVSQSPRYKVTKRGQDVTLRCDPISSHATLYWYQQALGQGPEFLTYFNYEAQPDKSGLPSDRFSAERPEGSISTLTIQRTEQRDSAMYRCASSLFSSYNEQFFGPGTRLTVL.

The CDR3 region has the DNA TGCGCCAGCAGCCTCCACAGGGGGCAGGACGAGCAGTACTTC. It specifies CASSLHRGQDEQYF. This chain uses TRBV5-1 with TRBJ2-7; 9 bases are shared with TRBD1. The CDR3 sequence is 14 residues long. The germline CDR1 and CDR2 sequences are SGHRS and YFSETQ. The V segment lost 4 bases and the J segment 5 bases; nucleotides outside the gene matches: 7.

Worth noting for this clone: Different DNA sequences within this sample yield the same CDR3. This rearrangement joins TRBV18 to TRBJ2-7; TRBD1 might be the D (6 bases). This CDR3 is 14 amino acids long. Germline V gene data show CDR1 as KGHSH and CDR2 as LQKENI. V was clipped by 2 bases and J by 0 bases, with 8 bases between them. This chain's CDR3 is CASSPGTNSYEQYF. Here the CDR3 DNA reads TGTGCCAGCTCACCAGGGACAAACTCCTACGAGCAGTACTTC.

CDR3 region: CASSFLTGQGNEKLFF. In DNA form, the CDR3 reads TGTGCCAGCAGCTTCCTAACGGGACAGGGGAATGAAAAACTGTTTTTT. The chain is built from TRBV7-9 and TRBJ1-4, with 10 positions matching TRBD1. With 3 bases clipped from V and 5 bases from J, the junction kept 6 bases outside the gene matches. The germline CDR1 and CDR2 sequences are SEHNR and FQNEAQ (reference sequence). The CDR3 consists of 16 residues. Variable domain in full (rest from reference TRBV7-9 and TRBJ1-4): DTGVSQNPRHKITKRGQNVTFRCDPISEHNRLYWYRQTLGQGPEFLTYFQNEAQLEKSRLLSDRFSAERPKGSFSTLEIQRTEQGDSAMYLCASSFLTGQGNEKLFFGSGTQLSVL.

This clone was picked up a small number of times. V gene TRBV7-2 combines with J gene TRBJ1-4; D ambiguous. The CDR3 has 15 amino acids. Germline CDR1 SGHTA, CDR2 FQGNSA. Trimming took off 2 bases at V and 7 bases at J, with 14 bases between the two ends. CDR3: CASSLNSGRGEKLFF. CDR3 bases: TGTGCCAGCAGCTTAAACTCCGGGCGGGGTGAAAAACTGTTTTTT.